A selection of T cell receptor beta chains follows, all from one sample in a study of CXCR3-negative and CXCR3-positive naive CD8 T cells. TCRdb reprocessed the 5' RACE reads and stores each CDR3 protein as one record, lacking DNA. Its clone listing holds some 110,000 distinct CDR3 sequences. The sample consisted of naive CXCR3+ CD8+ T cells from blood. All receptors come from a human donor in good health. Some clones in this sample may be carry-over from other donors' samples. Both conserved end residues are part of each CDR3. The order of the fields is V gene, J gene, CDR3 protein.

>TRBV14|TRBJ2-3
CASSQGSFRDWSTDTQYF
>TRBV5-6|TRBJ2-7
CASSLGGTWEQYF
>TRBV4-1|TRBJ2-7
CASSGHTTSGEYEQYF
>TRBV19|TRBJ1-1
CASTQTGVTEAFF
>TRBV7-9|TRBJ1-5
CARSLAVEGNQPQHF
>TRBV19|TRBJ2-1
CASISKGSNNEQFF
>TRBV2|TRBJ1-5
CASRYTGGNQPQHF
>TRBV5-1|TRBJ2-1
CASSSLKYKGNEQFF
>TRBV27|TRBJ2-5
CASSSREESFQETQYF
>TRBV12-3/TRBV12-4|TRBJ2-5
CASSWGAMGETQYF
>TRBV20-1|TRBJ2-2
CSAPDSRGTGELFF
>TRBV28|TRBJ2-5
CASSFIPGSQTQYF
>TRBV7-3|TRBJ2-5
CASSPNHGGAQYF
>TRBV12-5|TRBJ2-1
CASGPTGSSYNEQFF
>TRBV5-5|TRBJ2-1
CASSHSAGAGGYNEQFF
>TRBV5-1|TRBJ1-1
CASSLEYGEAFF
>TRBV27|TRBJ1-1
CASSLGTGARAFF
>TRBV7-9|TRBJ2-7
CASSSTGGTYEQYF
>TRBV4-3|TRBJ2-7
CASSQDGAYEQYF
>TRBV27|TRBJ2-7
CASSSISPGTGKYEQYF
>TRBV7-6|TRBJ1-3
CASSPGQLSGNTIYF
>TRBV6-2/TRBV6-3|TRBJ1-4
CASSLDHEKLFF
>TRBV25-1|TRBJ2-1
CASSDLTSGQVPSYNEQFF
>TRBV12-3/TRBV12-4|TRBJ1-1
CASSPAGAGYTEAFF
>TRBV12-3/TRBV12-4|TRBJ1-1
CASSSSTREAFF
>TRBV27|TRBJ2-3
CASSLSSKATDTQYF
>TRBV7-9|TRBJ2-3
CASSSRTSMDTQYF
>TRBV12-3/TRBV12-4|TRBJ2-7
CASSLSTSGVGYEQYF
>TRBV29-1|TRBJ2-3
CSVEAWSTDTQYF
>TRBV14|TRBJ1-2
CASSPREGPMPNYGYTF
>TRBV29-1|TRBJ2-2
CSVGGDLNTGELFF
>TRBV6-4|TRBJ1-4
CASLPRGNGDEKLFF
>TRBV10-2|TRBJ1-1
CASSDSWVNTEAFF
>TRBV20-1|TRBJ2-3
CSARGGISKQYF
>TRBV7-9|TRBJ2-3
CASSLGVNTQYF
>TRBV27|TRBJ2-3
CASSLTSGTITDTQYF
>TRBV29-1|TRBJ2-2
CSVELGTDNTGELFF
>TRBV28|TRBJ1-1
CASRLEDRKNTEAFF
>TRBV29-1|TRBJ1-1
CSVAPRELNTEAFF
>TRBV13|TRBJ2-5
CASSSALGQGVETQYF
>TRBV3-1|TRBJ1-2
CASRPGNNYGYTF
>TRBV6-2/TRBV6-3|TRBJ2-1
CASSLGRGLGNEQFF
>TRBV3-1|TRBJ2-3
CASSLPINPGIYTDTQYF
>TRBV28|TRBJ2-2
CASSLDLGGTNTGELFF
>TRBV7-9|TRBJ2-1
CASSLGPGLAGHNEQFF
>TRBV13|TRBJ1-4
CASSFGVNEKLFF
>TRBV7-6|TRBJ1-1
CASSLRDSGPGTEAFF